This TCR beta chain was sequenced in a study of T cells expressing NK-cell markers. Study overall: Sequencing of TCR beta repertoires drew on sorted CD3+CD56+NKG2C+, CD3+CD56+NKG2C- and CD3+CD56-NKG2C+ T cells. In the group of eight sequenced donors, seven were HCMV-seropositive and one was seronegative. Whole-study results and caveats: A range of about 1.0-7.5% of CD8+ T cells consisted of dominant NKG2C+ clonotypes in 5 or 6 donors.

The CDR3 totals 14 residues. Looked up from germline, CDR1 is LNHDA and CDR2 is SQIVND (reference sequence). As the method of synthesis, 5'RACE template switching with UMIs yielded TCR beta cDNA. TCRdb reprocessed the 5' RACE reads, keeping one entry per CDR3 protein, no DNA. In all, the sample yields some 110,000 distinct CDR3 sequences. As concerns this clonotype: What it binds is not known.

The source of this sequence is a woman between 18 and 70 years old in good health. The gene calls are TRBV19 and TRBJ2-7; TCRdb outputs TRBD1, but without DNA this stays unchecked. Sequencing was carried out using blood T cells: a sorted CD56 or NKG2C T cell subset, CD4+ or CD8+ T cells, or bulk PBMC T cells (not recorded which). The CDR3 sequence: CASSTGHQNYEQYF.